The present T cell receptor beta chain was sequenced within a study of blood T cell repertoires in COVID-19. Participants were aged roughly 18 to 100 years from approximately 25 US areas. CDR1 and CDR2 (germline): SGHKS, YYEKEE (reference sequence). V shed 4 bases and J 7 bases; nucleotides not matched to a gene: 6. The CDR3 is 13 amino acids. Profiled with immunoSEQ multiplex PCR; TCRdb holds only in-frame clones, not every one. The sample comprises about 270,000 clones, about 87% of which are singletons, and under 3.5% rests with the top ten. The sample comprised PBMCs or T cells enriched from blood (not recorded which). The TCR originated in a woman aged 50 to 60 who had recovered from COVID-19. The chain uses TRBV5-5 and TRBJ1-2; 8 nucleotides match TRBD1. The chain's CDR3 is CASSPQGAGGYTF. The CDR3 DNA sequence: TGTGCCAGCAGCCCTCAGGGGGCAGGTGGCTACACCTTC.